These T cell receptor beta chains were read from a single sample in a study of blood T cell repertoires in COVID-19. TCRdb keeps only in-frame clones here, not all; method: immunoSEQ multiplex PCR. This sample yields a few hundred thousand clones, of which about 87% are seen a single time; about 9.3% belongs to the top ten. Sequencing was carried out using PBMCs or T cells enriched from blood (not recorded which). These receptors all come from a man between 18 and 29 years old with acute COVID-19. The CDR3 runs from the conserved cysteine through the conserved F or W. The D gene is left open where the match is weak. Not every row has a clone size; where given, it reads once, few, many or a size class.

>.|TRBD1|TRBJ2-5|TRBV6-6
CASSPTTGELQETQYF
TGTGCCAGCAGTCCGACCACAGGGGAACTCCAAGAGACCCAGTACTTC
>.|.|TRBJ2-7|TRBV29-1
CSVLTGGALYEQYF
TGCAGCGTACTGACAGGTGGAGCCCTCTACGAGCAGTACTTC
>once|.|TRBJ1-1|TRBV11-3
CASRRTANTEAFF
TGTGCCAGCAGACGGACAGCCAACACTGAAGCTTTCTTT
>.|.|TRBJ1-2|TRBV11-2
CASSAGGDYGYTF
TGTGCCAGCAGCGCCGGTGGAGACTATGGCTACACCTTC
>.|TRBD1|TRBJ1-5|TRBV28
CASSFLSGGFNQPQHF
TGTGCCAGCAGTTTTCTTTCAGGGGGATTCAATCAGCCCCAGCATTTT
>once|TRBD2|TRBJ2-1|TRBV2
CASRKGGSAYNEQFF
TGTGCCAGCAGGAAGGGCGGGAGCGCCTACAATGAGCAGTTCTTC
>.|.|TRBJ1-3|TRBV19
CASSPGLRSGNTIYF
TGTGCCAGTAGTCCGGGACTCCGCTCTGGAAACACCATATATTTT
>.|TRBD1|TRBJ1-4|TRBV7-9
CASSLKAGQGRAQKLFF
TGTGCCAGCAGCTTAAAGGCCGGACAGGGCCGGGCTCAAAAACTGTTTTTT
>once|.|TRBJ2-1|TRBV6-5
CASSAQGGNEQFF
TGTGCCAGCTCGGCACAGGGTGGAAATGAGCAGTTCTTC
>.|.|TRBJ1-2|TRBV10-3
CATVRGPGNGLEGYTF
TGTGCCACCGTAAGAGGACCGGGAAACGGCTTGGAGGGCTACACCTTC
>.|.|TRBJ1-3|TRBV11-3
CASTDVARGGNTIYF
TGTGCCAGCACCGACGTGGCCAGGGGTGGAAACACCATATATTTT
>few|TRBD1|TRBJ1-6|TRBV11-2
CASSPGQGNSPLHF
TGTGCCAGCAGCCCTGGACAGGGAAATTCACCCCTCCACTTT
>.|TRBD1|TRBJ1-1|TRBV6-5
CASSSDRGRNTEAFF
TGTGCCAGCAGTTCCGACAGGGGGCGGAACACTGAAGCTTTCTTT
>.|.|TRBJ1-2|TRBV19
CASSIPGAAYGYTF
TGTGCCAGTAGTATACCAGGGGCGGCCTATGGCTACACCTTC
>once|.|TRBJ2-5|TRBV14
CASSQRGRGETQYF
TGTGCCAGCAGCCAACGGGGCCGGGGGGAGACCCAGTACTTC
>.|.|TRBJ2-5|TRBV7-2
CASSLVAGDPGETQYF
TGTGCCAGCAGCTTAGTCGCGGGCGATCCCGGGGAGACCCAGTACTTC
>.|TRBD2|TRBJ2-7|TRBV18
CASSPLAGGGYEQYF
TGTGCCAGCTCACCACTAGCGGGAGGGGGCTACGAGCAGTACTTC
>.|TRBD1|TRBJ2-5|TRBV30
CAWNTPGQLQETQYF
TGTGCCTGGAATACTCCGGGACAGCTCCAAGAGACCCAGTACTTC
>.|.|TRBJ2-1|TRBV30
CAWTKAVSTGEQFF
TGTGCCTGGACGAAAGCCGTGTCTACGGGTGAGCAGTTCTTC
>.|.|TRBJ2-5|TRBV12-5
CASGPGTWERETQYF
TGTGCTAGTGGTCCGGGGACATGGGAAAGAGAGACCCAGTACTTC
>.|TRBD1|TRBJ2-7|TRBV6-5
CASSYSRQGTYEQYF
TGTGCCAGCAGTTACTCGAGACAGGGAACCTACGAGCAGTACTTC
>.|TRBD2|TRBJ2-1|TRBV19
CASRISSGLAQYNEQFF
TGTGCCAGTAGAATCTCCTCGGGACTAGCGCAATACAATGAGCAGTTCTTC
>.|TRBD1|TRBJ1-3|TRBV7-9
CASSLTTGNTGNTIYF
TGTGCCAGCAGCCTCACGACAGGGAACACTGGAAACACCATATATTTT
>.|TRBD2|TRBJ2-7|TRBV14
CASGRGYLEQYF
TGTGCCAGCGGGAGGGGTTATTTGGAGCAGTACTTC
>.|TRBD1|TRBJ2-7|TRBV28
CASSTPWTGVHEQYF
TGTGCCAGCAGTACCCCCTGGACAGGGGTCCACGAGCAGTACTTC
>.|.|TRBJ2-3|TRBV5-1
CASSLAGLTDTQYF
TGCGCCAGCAGCTTGGCTGGCCTCACAGATACGCAGTATTTT
>.|.|TRBJ1-1|TRBV5-1
CASSFQGATEAFF
TGCGCCAGCAGCTTCCAAGGGGCCACTGAAGCTTTCTTT
>once|TRBD1|TRBJ2-5|TRBV5-1
CASLGTGASETQYF
TGCGCCAGCTTAGGTACAGGGGCATCGGAGACCCAGTACTTC
>.|TRBD1|TRBJ1-1|TRBV4-1
CASSQFLQGLMNTEAFF
TGCGCCAGCAGCCAGTTTTTACAGGGGCTAATGAACACTGAAGCTTTCTTT
>.|.|TRBJ1-1|TRBV27
CASSLRGAIPEAFF
TGTGCCAGCAGTTTACGGGGGGCGATCCCTGAAGCTTTCTTT
>.|.|TRBJ2-2|TRBV15
CATSRDREVGTGELFF
TGTGCCACCAGCAGAGATCGGGAAGTGGGGACCGGGGAGCTGTTTTTT
>.|TRBD1|TRBJ1-2|TRBV19
CASGGTGTDYGYTF
TGTGCCAGCGGAGGGACCGGGACAGACTATGGCTACACCTTC
>.|TRBD2|TRBJ2-1|TRBV3-1/TRBV3-2
CASSAGLEGNEQFF
TGTGCCAGCAGTGCGGGACTAGAAGGCAATGAGCAGTTCTTC
>few|TRBD1|TRBJ1-3|TRBV5-6
CASSFEETGISSGNTIYF
TGTGCCAGCAGCTTTGAAGAGACAGGGATTAGCTCTGGAAACACCATATATTTT
>once|.|TRBJ1-1|TRBV30
CAWSAGMNTEAFF
TGTGCCTGGAGCGCCGGGATGAACACTGAAGCTTTCTTT
>few|TRBD1|TRBJ2-2|TRBV19
CASSPQGVPGELFF
TGTGCCAGTAGTCCACAGGGGGTCCCCGGGGAGCTGTTTTTT
>.|.|TRBJ2-5|TRBV5-1
CASSLESWRTEETQYF
TGCGCCAGCAGCTTGGAGTCGTGGAGGACAGAAGAGACCCAGTACTTC
>.|TRBD1|TRBJ2-2|TRBV5-1
CASSLDRGTSTGELFF
TGCGCCAGCAGCCTCGACAGGGGGACGAGCACCGGGGAGCTGTTTTTT
>.|TRBD2|TRBJ2-3|TRBV4-1
CASSLYGTSGRATPDTQYF
TGCGCCAGCAGCTTATATGGGACTAGCGGGAGGGCCACCCCAGATACGCAGTATTTT
>.|.|TRBJ1-6|TRBV7-2
CASSPSGWGNSPLHF
TGTGCCAGCAGCCCGAGCGGTTGGGGTAATTCACCCCTCCACTTT
>.|.|TRBJ1-5|TRBV7-6
CASSPGGGRQPQHF
TGTGCCAGCAGCCCCGGCGGGGGTCGGCAGCCCCAGCATTTT
>.|.|TRBJ2-3|TRBV7-9
CASSLEGGMSTDTQYF
TGTGCCAGCAGCTTAGAGGGCGGGATGAGCACAGATACGCAGTATTTT
>.|TRBD2|TRBJ2-1|TRBV19
CASSISRTSSYNEQFF
TGTGCCAGTAGTATTAGTAGGACTAGCAGCTACAATGAGCAGTTCTTC
>.|.|TRBJ1-5|TRBV20-1
CSASATDSNQPQHF
TGCAGTGCTAGTGCAACAGATAGCAATCAGCCCCAGCATTTT
>.|TRBD2|TRBJ2-7|TRBV7-2
CASSLDGTSGVYEQYF
TGTGCCAGCAGCTTAGATGGGACTAGCGGGGTCTACGAGCAGTACTTC
>.|TRBD1|TRBJ2-6|TRBV5-1
CASSFTGDSGANVLTF
TGCGCCAGCAGCTTTACAGGGGACTCTGGGGCCAACGTCCTGACTTTC
>.|.|TRBJ2-3|TRBV7-6
CASSLVGAATETMNTQYF
TGTGCCAGCAGCTTAGTAGGGGCGGCCACCGAGACCATGAATACGCAGTATTTT
>.|TRBD1|TRBJ1-1|TRBV10-2
CASSEGTVYAEAFF
TGCGCCAGCAGTGAAGGGACAGTTTATGCTGAAGCTTTCTTT
>.|TRBD1|TRBJ1-6|TRBV19
CASMRWTGGNSPLHF
TGTGCCAGTATGCGTTGGACAGGGGGTAATTCACCCCTCCACTTT
>few|TRBD2|TRBJ2-3|TRBV30
CAWSAGGDSTDTQYF
TGTGCCTGGAGTGCCGGGGGGGACTCAACAGATACGCAGTATTTT
>.|TRBD1|TRBJ2-3|TRBV5-3
CARSPMGTGDKNTQYF
TGTGCCAGAAGCCCCATGGGGACAGGGGACAAAAATACGCAGTATTTT
>.|TRBD2|TRBJ2-7|TRBV10-2
CASSVMGLAPSYEQYF
TGCGCCAGCAGTGTGATGGGACTAGCGCCTTCCTACGAGCAGTACTTC
>few|TRBD1|TRBJ2-7|TRBV11-3
CASSYRQGPYEQYF
TGTGCCAGCAGCTACCGACAGGGACCCTACGAGCAGTACTTC
>.|TRBD1|TRBJ1-5|TRBV28
CASSAFTGGGQPQHF
TGTGCCAGCAGTGCCTTTACAGGGGGGGGGCAGCCCCAGCATTTT
>.|.|TRBJ1-2|TRBV7-9
CASSLGVLPRDGYTF
TGTGCCAGCAGCTTAGGAGTGCTACCACGGGATGGCTACACCTTC